This TCR beta chain was identified in a study of glioma-infiltrating T cells. The overall study: Glioblastomas were WHO grade IV, sampled at first diagnosis; low-grade were grade II. Presurgical dexamethasone in glioma patients lasted six or fewer days.

CDR1 and CDR2 from the germline V gene are LNHDA and SQIVND (reference sequence). V dropped 4 bases and J dropped 7 bases, with 14 bases sitting between them. The CDR3 covers 15 residues. Using RNA template, CDR3s of TCR alpha and beta were amplified with iRepertoire arm-PCR. MiXCR was run by TCRdb on the multiplex PCR reads, yielding one entry per CDR3 protein. The repertoire has about 400,000 distinct CDR3 sequences, about two fifths of them found once; the top ten carry around 13%. The genes are TRBV19 and TRBJ2-6, with D uncertain. Sequences were obtained from glioma tissue, nonneoplastic brain tissue, or PBMCs (not recorded which). This clonotype originated in a human donor with low-grade glioma or glioblastoma, undergoing nonglioma brain surgery, or in good health (not recorded which). The CDR3 DNA reads TGTGCCAGTAGTACAAACCAGATAGAAGCCAACGTCCTGACTTTC. Translated: CASSTNQIEANVLTF. The full variable domain, rest sourced from reference TRBV19 and TRBJ2-6, is DGGITQSPKYLFRKEGQNVTLSCEQNLNHDAMYWYRQDPGQGLRLIYYSQIVNDFQKGDIAEGYSVSREKKESFPLTVTSAQKNPTAFYLCASSTNQIEANVLTFGAGSRLTVL.